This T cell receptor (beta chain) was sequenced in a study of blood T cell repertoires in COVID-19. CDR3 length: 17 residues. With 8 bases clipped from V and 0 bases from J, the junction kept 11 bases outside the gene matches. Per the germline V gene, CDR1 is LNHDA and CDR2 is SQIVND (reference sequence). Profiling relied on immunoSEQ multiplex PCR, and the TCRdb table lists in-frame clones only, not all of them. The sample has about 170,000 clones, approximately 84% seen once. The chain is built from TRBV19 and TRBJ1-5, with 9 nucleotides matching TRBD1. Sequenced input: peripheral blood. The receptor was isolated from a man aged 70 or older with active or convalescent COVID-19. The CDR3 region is CASSRDRENYSNQPQHF. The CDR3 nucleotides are TGTGCCAGTTCCCGGGACAGGGAAAACTATAGCAATCAGCCCCAGCATTTT.